Shown below are 26 T cell receptor beta chains from a single sample sequenced in a study of OX40 agonist ivuxolimab in advanced cancers. TCRdb's copy holds only in-frame clones and misses some; the assay was immunoSEQ multiplex PCR. The table lists roughly 40,000 clones, roughly 90% of them singletons. Sequences were derived from CD4+ or CD8+ T cells sorted from blood, sampled in a trial of the OX40 agonist ivuxolimab. Every receptor here comes from an adult with an advanced solid tumor such as melanoma, head and neck, liver or kidney cancer.

The chain employs TRBV5-6 and TRBJ2-7, with D tentatively TRBD2 (5 bases). The CDR3 is made up of 15 amino acids. The germline gives CDR1 SGHDT, CDR2 YYEEEE. Deletions cut 1 base from V and 6 bases from J, with 17 bases between. CDR3 in DNA: TGTGCCAGCAGCTTGCGCGGGCCCACCTCTGCCGAGCAGTACTTC. Its translation: CASSLRGPTSAEQYF. Full variable domain (outside the CDR3, taken from reference TRBV5-6 and TRBJ2-7): DAGVTQSPTHLIKTRGQQVTLRCSPKSGHDTVSWYQQALGQGPQFIFQYYEEEERQRGNFPDRFSGHQFPNYSSELNVNALLLGDSALYLCASSLRGPTSAEQYFGPGTRLTVT.

This sequence joins TRBV4-1 and TRBJ1-1; D remains ambiguous. The V gene's germline CDR1 is MGHRA and CDR2 YSYEKL. The CDR3 totals 14 residues. Between the trimmed V and J ends, which lost 0 bases and 3 bases, there was a span of 8 bases. CDR3 protein: CASSQDPGDTEAFF. CDR3 in DNA: TGCGCCAGCAGCCAAGACCCGGGAGACACTGAAGCTTTCTTT.

The gene calls are TRBV14 and TRBJ1-1; D remains unclear. The CDR3 has 13 amino acids. With 3 bases removed from V and 0 bases from J, the gap between germline ends came to 5 bases. Germline V CDR1 and CDR2: SGHDN, FVKESK. CDR3 sequence: CASSQDVNTEAFF. The DNA of the CDR3 is TGTGCCAGCAGCCAGGACGTGAACACTGAAGCTTTCTTT.

The chain carries TRBV7-6 and TRBJ2-7; 7 bases match TRBD1. Germline values: CDR1 SGHVS, CDR2 FNYEAQ. Trimming took 5 bases from V and 5 from J; bases not matched to a gene: 9. The CDR3 is made up of 14 amino acids. CDR3: CASSQRQGAHEQYF. The CDR3 coding sequence is TGTGCCAGCAGCCAGAGACAGGGAGCCCACGAGCAGTACTTC.

V gene TRBV9 combines with J gene TRBJ2-3; 8 bases line up with TRBD2. Germline V gene lookup returns CDR1 SGDLS and CDR2 YYNGEE. V dropped 2 bases and J dropped 7; count of bases not matched to a gene: 9. The CDR3 has 15 amino acids. CDR3 amino acids: CASSVGLGPSNTQYF. The CDR3 DNA is TGTGCCAGCAGCGTGGGACTAGGCCCCTCGAATACGCAGTATTTT.

This chain connects TRBV27 to TRBJ2-7; D remains unclear. The CDR3 has 12 residues. V lost 6 bases and J lost 0, with 6 bases in between. Looked up from germline, CDR1 is MNHEY and CDR2 is SMNVEV (reference sequence). The CDR3 here is CASSNTSYEQYF. CDR3 DNA: TGTGCCAGCAGCAACACCTCCTACGAGCAGTACTTC.

This chain links TRBV4-1 with TRBJ2-7; D is possibly TRBD1 (6 bases). The CDR3 contains 14 residues. The germline gives CDR1 MGHRA, CDR2 YSYEKL. With 4 bases removed from V and 6 bases from J, the gap between germline ends came to 16 bases. The CDR3 here is CASSPRQAIGEQYF. For the CDR3, the DNA is TGCGCCAGCAGCCCCCGACAGGCTATAGGCGAGCAGTACTTC.

V usage is TRBV9 and J usage is TRBJ2-7; 9 bases line up with TRBD2. The CDR3 contains 14 residues. The V gene end was trimmed by 4 bases and the J gene end by 2 bases; junction bases not matched to a gene: 4. From germline, CDR1 is SGDLS and CDR2 YYNGEE. CDR3 residues: CASSQAGGTYEQYF. The CDR3 nucleotides read TGTGCCAGCAGCCAAGCGGGAGGTACCTACGAGCAGTACTTC. The full variable domain, its missing parts supplied by reference TRBV9 and TRBJ2-7, is DSGVTQTPKHLITATGQRVTLRCSPRSGDLSVYWYQQSLDQGLQFLIQYYNGEERAKGNILERFSAQQFPDLHSELNLSSLELGDSALYFCASSQAGGTYEQYFGPGTRLTVT.

This rearrangement joins TRBV7-9 to TRBJ2-1, with D possibly matching TRBD2 (5 bases). Germline V CDR1 and CDR2: SEHNR, FQNEAQ (reference sequence). The V gene lost 5 bases and the J gene lost 8 bases, with 19 bases spanning the gap. The CDR3 sequence is 15 residues long. This chain's CDR3 is CASSQTKEAIYEQFF. The DNA of the CDR3 is TGTGCCAGCAGCCAGACTAAGGAGGCCATCTATGAGCAGTTCTTC.

J is TRBJ2-1 and V is TRBV9; D is perhaps TRBD2 (6 bases). The CDR3 runs to 12 residues. Trimming pared 1 base from V and 9 bases from J, leaving 8 bases between. In germline, CDR1 is SGDLS, CDR2 YYNGEE. The CDR3 nucleotides are TGTGCCAGCAGCGTATTGGGGGGTGAGCAGTTCTTC. Protein sequence: CASSVLGGEQFF.

This sequence joins TRBV2 and TRBJ1-2, with TRBD1 matching over 10 bases. Trimming removed 2 bases from V and 3 bases from J; junction bases left unmatched: 6. This CDR3 has 16 residues. CDR1 SNHLY and CDR2 FYNNEI come from the germline V gene. This chain's CDR3 is CASSERGQGKDYGYTF. DNA of the CDR3: TGTGCCAGCAGTGAAAGGGGACAGGGGAAGGACTATGGCTACACCTTC.

The chain is built from TRBV4-1 and TRBJ2-5; 7 bases are shared with TRBD1. This CDR3 is built from 16 residues. From germline, CDR1 is MGHRA and CDR2 YSYEKL. Losses at the gene ends were 1 base for V and 7 bases for J; bases not matched to a gene: 12. CDR3 amino acids: CASSQASGQVLSTQYF. The DNA of the CDR3 is TGCGCCAGCAGCCAAGCTTCCGGACAGGTTCTTTCGACCCAGTACTTC.

The J gene is TRBJ1-3, the V gene TRBV7-9; a weak D match, TRBD1 (5 bases). V lost 1 base to trimming and J lost 2 bases, with 15 bases between them. CDR1 SEHNR and CDR2 FQNEAQ come from the germline V gene (reference sequence). CDR3 size: 17 residues. The CDR3 nucleotides are TGTGCCAGCAGCTTAGGCCCCCAGGGAACCCCTGGAAACACCATATATTTT. This codes for CASSLGPQGTPGNTIYF.

The chain uses TRBV7-6 and TRBJ2-7; TRBD1 or TRBD2 may be the D gene (5 bases each). Germline V gene sequence: CDR1 SGHVS, CDR2 FNYEAQ. Trimming took 0 bases from V and 2 from J, leaving 8 bases between them. This CDR3 is built from 14 residues. The CDR3 region is CASSLAGTTYEQYF. The CDR3 DNA follows: TGTGCCAGCAGCTTAGCAGGGACCACCTACGAGCAGTACTTC.

This clone appeared once. The chain has TRBV4-2 and TRBJ2-3; no clear D gene. Germline CDR1 and CDR2: LGHNA and YNFKEQ. The V gene lost 1 base and the J gene lost 5 bases, with 4 bases spanning the gap. CDR3 length equals 12 residues. The CDR3 DNA reads as TGTGCCAGCAGCCAAGCGATAGATACGCAGTATTTT. This sequence encodes CASSQAIDTQYF.

The chain combines TRBV6-5 with TRBJ2-1; D call uncertain. This CDR3 comprises 15 residues. Germline V lookup: CDR1 MNHEY, CDR2 SVGAGI. V shed 5 bases and J shed 5 bases, with 16 bases lying between them. The CDR3 DNA follows: TGTGCCAGCAGTCAAGACTTCGACGGAGACAATGAGCAGTTCTTC. Translation: CASSQDFDGDNEQFF.

The gene calls are TRBV18 and TRBJ2-5, with TRBD1 matching 9 bases. After removal of 3 bases from V and 5 bases from J, the junction contained 1 base not matched to a gene. CDR1 and CDR2 (germline): KGHSH, LQKENI. This CDR3 is built from 13 residues. CDR3 protein: CASSPGTGETQYF. CDR3 in DNA: TGTGCCAGCTCACCGGGGACAGGGGAGACCCAGTACTTC. The full variable domain, with the rest looked up from reference TRBV18 and TRBJ2-5, is NAGVMQNPRHLVRRRGQEARLRCSPMKGHSHVYWYRQLPEEGLKFMVYLQKENIIDESGMPKERFSAEFPKEGPSILRIQQVVRGDSAAYFCASSPGTGETQYFGPGTRLLVL.

The V and J genes are TRBV7-9 and TRBJ2-1; D unclear. In germline, CDR1 is SEHNR, CDR2 FQNEAQ (reference sequence). There are 11 residues in the CDR3. The germline V and J ends were trimmed by 2 bases and 9 bases, with 5 bases remaining between them. The DNA of the CDR3 is TGTGCCAGCAGCTTACTTATTGAGCAGTTCTTC. Translated, it gives CASSLLIEQFF.

The chain carries TRBV30 and TRBJ2-1; possible D gene TRBD2, 5 bases. The CDR3 covers 11 residues. In germline, CDR1 is GTSNPN, CDR2 SVGIG (reference sequence). The V end lost 0 bases, the J end lost 9 bases, and 6 bases lay between the germline ends. The CDR3, as DNA: TGTGCCTGGAGTGTAACTAGTGAGCAGTTCTTC. Translated, it gives CAWSVTSEQFF. The full variable domain, with the rest looked up from reference TRBV30 and TRBJ2-1, is SQTIHQWPATLVQPVGSPLSLECTVEGTSNPNLYWYRQAAGRGLQLLFYSVGIGQISSEVPQNLSASRPQDRQFILSSKKLLLSDSGFYLCAWSVTSEQFFGPGTRLTVL.

The gene calls are TRBV4-1 and TRBJ1-1; D unresolved. Germline CDR1 is MGHRA and CDR2 is YSYEKL. This CDR3 spans 14 amino acids. V lost 2 bases to trimming and J lost 11 bases, with 18 bases between them. As DNA, the CDR3 is TGCGCCAGCAGCCAACCCGGTCTGGAACTAAAGGCTTTCTTT. This encodes CASSQPGLELKAFF.

J is TRBJ2-7 and V is TRBV27, with TRBD2 matching 10 bases. CDR3 length: 20 amino acids. Losses at the gene ends were 5 bases for V and 5 bases for J; bases not matched to a gene: 24. Germline V CDR1 and CDR2: MNHEY, SMNVEV (reference sequence). CDR3 in DNA: TGTGCCAGCAGTCCAGATATGTGGGGACTAGCGCGGGAGAGTTACCACGAGCAGTACTTC. Residues: CASSPDMWGLARESYHEQYF.

This chain connects TRBV28 to TRBJ1-5, with D perhaps matching TRBD1 (5 bases). V lost 3 bases, J lost 9 bases, and 9 bases lay in between. CDR1 and CDR2 (germline): MDHEN, SYDVKM. This CDR3 spans 12 amino acids. The CDR3 loop is CASSFQGPPQHF. In DNA, the CDR3 is TGTGCCAGCAGTTTCCAGGGACCGCCCCAGCATTTT.

The chain carries TRBV19 and TRBJ2-1, with a possible D match to TRBD2 (5 bases). The germline V and J ends were trimmed by 6 bases and 5 bases, with 23 bases remaining between them. The CDR3 runs to 17 residues. CDR1 and CDR2 (germline): LNHDA, SQIVND (reference sequence). The CDR3 reads CASSMSEVGGSNNEQFF. For the CDR3, the DNA is TGTGCCAGTAGCATGTCTGAGGTAGGAGGATCTAACAATGAGCAGTTCTTC.

The chain joins TRBV28 to TRBJ2-6; D not resolved. This CDR3 spans 16 amino acids. Germline-derived CDR1 and CDR2 are MDHEN and SYDVKM. The germline V and J ends were trimmed by 2 bases and 0 bases, with 8 bases remaining between them. In nucleotides, the CDR3 is TGTGCCAGCAGTTTAATACCCCGCTCTGGGGCCAACGTCCTGACTTTC. This sequence encodes CASSLIPRSGANVLTF.

The chain recombines TRBV6-5 with TRBJ1-3, with unresolved D. Germline V gene sequence: CDR1 MNHEY, CDR2 SVGAGI. This CDR3 spans 14 amino acids. V was cut by 6 bases and J by 4 bases, with 13 bases left in between. DNA for the CDR3: TGTGCCAGCAGGGAGGGAGCACAAGGAAACACCATATATTTT. Amino acids: CASREGAQGNTIYF.

In its sample, this clone was seen a few times. This chain links TRBV4-2 with TRBJ1-4; D might be TRBD1 (5 bases). Germline CDR1 reads LGHNA; CDR2 reads YNFKEQ. This CDR3 spans 16 amino acids. V dropped 1 base and J dropped 7 bases, with 16 bases sitting between them. CDR3 sequence reads: CASSQVPTGGVEKLFF. For the CDR3, the DNA is TGTGCCAGCAGCCAAGTCCCCACTGGGGGGGTTGAAAAACTGTTTTTT.